One sample yielded the 8 T cell receptor beta chains listed below, sequenced in a study of shared clonotypes between healthy human individuals. Using immunoSEQ multiplex PCR, the repertoire was profiled, and TCRdb retains in-frame clones only, with some absent. The sample has fewer than 130,000 clones, roughly 66% seen once. Sequences were obtained from memory CD8+ T cells sorted from blood. Regarding subset: CD45RO+ cells pooled with CCR7-negative TemRA cells. Receptors were obtained from a woman aged 25-40 years in good health.

This clone has only one observation. This chain uses TRBV9 with TRBJ2-7; D is perhaps TRBD1 (5 bases). Germline V gene sequence: CDR1 SGDLS, CDR2 YYNGEE. V lost 3 bases, J lost 2 bases, and 18 bases lay in between. This CDR3 contains 16 residues. The CDR3 protein is CASSDEDIPGPYEQYF. Here the CDR3 DNA reads TGTGCCAGCAGCGACGAGGACATCCCCGGCCCCTACGAGCAGTACTTC.

This chain connects TRBV11-2 to TRBJ1-1, with D uncertain. The CDR3 has 13 amino acids. The germline CDR1 and CDR2 sequences are SGHAT and FQNNGV. The V and J ends lost 2 bases and 1 base respectively, with 5 bases between them. Written as DNA, the CDR3 is TGTGCCAGCAGCTTAAACGGGAACACTGAAGCTTTCTTT. It specifies CASSLNGNTEAFF.

V gene TRBV19 combines with J gene TRBJ2-7; tentative D call: TRBD1 (6 bases). Per the germline V gene, CDR1 is LNHDA and CDR2 is SQIVND (reference sequence). CDR3 length: 15 amino acids. V lost 2 bases to trimming and J lost 3 bases, with 14 bases between them. CDR3 nucleotides: TGTGCCAGTAGTATATCGGCAGGGGCGGACTACGAGCAGTACTTC. The encoded protein is CASSISAGADYEQYF.

The genes are TRBV5-1 and TRBJ1-1, with D possibly matching TRBD1 (5 bases). This CDR3 has 13 residues. V lost 6 bases, J lost 0 bases, and 9 bases lay in between. Per germline, CDR1 SGHRS and CDR2 YFSETQ. The CDR3 nucleotides are TGCGCCAGCACGGCGGGGGTGAACACTGAAGCTTTCTTT. Translated: CASTAGVNTEAFF.

This clone was observed at least ten times. The CDR3 loop is CASSQVGTYGYTF. The CDR3, as DNA: TGTGCCAGCAGCCAAGTGGGGACGTATGGCTACACCTTC. The chain carries TRBV14 and TRBJ1-2, with D possibly matching TRBD1 (5 bases). Germline V gene data show CDR1 as SGHDN and CDR2 as FVKESK. There are 13 residues in the CDR3. Trimming stripped 1 base from V and 5 bases from J, with 8 bases between.

This clone was picked up a small number of times. This chain connects TRBV10-3 to TRBJ2-7, with 8 positions matching TRBD2. The CDR3 covers 22 residues. J was trimmed by 1 base and V by 3 bases; bases with no gene match: 26. Looked up from germline, CDR1 is ENHRY and CDR2 is SYGVKD. The CDR3 region has the DNA TGTGCCATCAGTGACGGCCTAGCGGGCTTTCTTTTCTGGTCCGTTAGTTCCTACGAGCAGTACTTC. It yields the protein CAISDGLAGFLFWSVSSYEQYF.

The chain carries TRBV10-3 and TRBJ2-2, with D perhaps given as TRBD1 or TRBD2 (5 bases each). From germline, CDR1 is ENHRY and CDR2 SYGVKD. The CDR3 spans 18 residues. V lost 2 bases to trimming and J lost 1 base, with 17 bases between them. The CDR3 reads CAISETNLGTGNTGELFF. The DNA for the CDR3 is TGTGCCATCAGTGAGACAAACTTAGGGACGGGGAACACCGGGGAGCTGTTTTTT.

This sequence joins TRBV7-9 and TRBJ2-7; 8 bases match TRBD2. The germline V gene has CDR1 SEHNR and CDR2 FQNEAQ (reference sequence). There are 13 residues in the CDR3. V lost 7 bases to trimming and J lost 4 bases; unmatched junction nucleotides: 6. This CDR3 reads CASIGAGVYEQYF. CDR3 coding DNA: TGTGCCAGCATCGGAGCGGGAGTGTACGAGCAGTACTTC.